A single sample gave rise to the 30 T cell receptor beta chains below, sequenced in a study of cytomegalovirus exposure and HLA in healthy donors. The PCR had 60 Vbeta and 13 Jbeta primers. The method was immunoSEQ multiplex PCR; TCRdb's version includes in-frame clones alone and lacks a portion of them. The table has around 110,000 clones, 74% seen once. The sequencing sample was made of PBMCs. The receptors derive from a woman between 35 and 50 years old in good health and CMV-seropositive.

The sample holds one count of this clone. V usage is TRBV5-1 and J usage is TRBJ2-1, with 9 bases that match TRBD2. CDR1 SGHRS and CDR2 YFSETQ come from the germline V gene. This CDR3 has 17 amino acids. V was pared by 4 bases and J by 0 bases, with 8 bases of the junction left unmatched. The CDR3 is CASSISGGLSSYNEQFF. The CDR3 DNA follows: TGCGCCAGCAGCATCAGCGGGGGGCTCAGCTCCTACAATGAGCAGTTCTTC.

CDR3: CASSSGTGVSEAFF. For the CDR3, the DNA is TGTGCCAGTAGCTCCGGGACAGGGGTCTCTGAAGCTTTCTTT. The J gene is TRBJ1-1, the V gene TRBV19; TRBD1 aligns across 10 bases. The germline CDR1 and CDR2 sequences are LNHDA and SQIVND (reference sequence). There are 14 residues in the CDR3. V lost 6 bases to trimming and J lost 6 bases; unmatched junction nucleotides: 7.

The rearrangement links TRBV7-2 to TRBJ1-6; tentatively, D is TRBD1 (5 bases). V lost 2 bases to trimming and J lost 7 bases, with 12 bases between them. Germline-derived CDR1 and CDR2 are SGHTA and FQGNSA. The CDR3 has 15 residues. CDR3 amino acids: CASSLQGIPNSPLHF. CDR3 nucleotides: TGTGCCAGCAGCTTACAGGGAATCCCCAATTCACCCCTCCACTTT.

The chain links TRBV29-1 to TRBJ1-5, with D possibly TRBD1 on 6 matching bases. Trimming took off 7 bases at V and 3 bases at J, with 10 bases between the two ends. The CDR3 is made up of 12 amino acids. Looked up from germline, CDR1 is SQVTM and CDR2 is ANQGSEA. The CDR3 is CSAGDINQPQHF. CDR3 in DNA: TGCAGCGCCGGGGACATCAATCAGCCCCAGCATTTT.

The chain couples TRBV5-1 to TRBJ1-6, with 7 bases fitting TRBD1. With V trimmed by 4 bases and J by 7 bases, 5 bases remained unmatched. In germline, CDR1 is SGHRS, CDR2 YFSETQ. The CDR3 spans 14 residues. The CDR3 bases are TGCGCCAGCAGCATTCAGGGGGAGAATTCACCCCTCCACTTT. Translation: CASSIQGENSPLHF. Complete variable domain (other parts from reference TRBV5-1 and TRBJ1-6): KAGVTQTPRYLIKTRGQQVTLSCSPISGHRSVSWYQQTPGQGLQFLFEYFSETQRNKGNFPGRFSGRQFSNSRSEMNVSTLELGDSALYLCASSIQGENSPLHFGNGTRLTVT.

This clone was seen just once. The rearrangement joins TRBV9 to TRBJ1-2; D gene uncertain. The V and J ends lost 4 bases and 2 bases respectively, with 9 bases between them. CDR3 length: 13 amino acids. CDR1 and CDR2 from the germline V gene are SGDLS and YYNGEE. This CDR3 reads CASSWEGNYGYTF. CDR3 DNA sequence: TGTGCCAGCAGCTGGGAGGGAAACTATGGCTACACCTTC.

The J gene is TRBJ2-5, the V gene TRBV9; D ambiguous. The V and J ends lost 0 bases and 5 bases respectively, with 11 bases between them. CDR1 is SGDLS, CDR2 YYNGEE, per germline. The CDR3 covers 14 residues. The CDR3 region is CASSVGTIRETQYF. CDR3 nucleotides: TGTGCCAGCAGCGTAGGAACTATACGTGAGACCCAGTACTTC.

The chain employs TRBV18 and TRBJ2-2; 8 positions match TRBD1. J gave up 4 bases and V 3 bases, and 10 bases lay outside the gene matches. CDR1 KGHSH and CDR2 LQKENI come from the germline V gene. CDR3 size: 17 residues. Here the CDR3 DNA reads TGTGCCAGCTCACCGAATACCAGGGGGCGCGGCACCGGGGAGCTGTTTTTT. It codes for CASSPNTRGRGTGELFF.

The chain joins TRBV6-5 to TRBJ2-5; D is unclear. The V and J ends lost 0 bases and 1 base respectively, with 6 bases between them. CDR1 MNHEY and CDR2 SVGAGI come from the germline V gene. The CDR3 totals 14 residues. The DNA of the CDR3 is TGTGCCAGCAGTTACTCGACTGCCCAAGAGACCCAGTACTTC. Residues: CASSYSTAQETQYF.

This chain uses TRBV19 with TRBJ2-3; 9 bases align to TRBD1. CDR3 length: 17 amino acids. The junction had 13 bases not matched to a gene; V was cut back by 3 bases and J by 6 bases. CDR1 is LNHDA and CDR2 is SQIVND in the germline V gene (reference sequence). CDR3 protein: CASSISWEQGAPDTQYF. In nucleotides, the CDR3 is TGTGCCAGTAGTATTTCCTGGGAACAGGGGGCGCCGGATACGCAGTATTTT.

V is TRBV10-2 and J is TRBJ1-2, with 9 nucleotides matching TRBD1. The germline gives CDR1 WSHSY, CDR2 SAAADI. This CDR3 is 13 amino acids long. J was trimmed by 8 bases and V by 6 bases; bases with no gene match: 7. The CDR3 region is CASSGTGYDGYTF. CDR3 DNA: TGCGCCAGCAGCGGGACAGGGTACGACGGCTACACCTTC.

This chain links TRBV29-1 with TRBJ1-6, with 9 bases fitting TRBD1. Trimming took 4 bases from V and 7 from J; bases not matched to a gene: 2. CDR3 length equals 13 residues. The germline CDR1 and CDR2 sequences are SQVTM and ANQGSEA. CDR3: CSVGGQGNSPLHF. The CDR3 DNA reads as TGCAGCGTTGGTGGACAGGGGAATTCACCCCTCCACTTT.

The rearrangement links TRBV5-8 to TRBJ2-5, with TRBD1 as a possible D gene (6 bases). Per germline, CDR1 SGHTS and CDR2 YDEGEE. The CDR3 has 16 amino acids. V lost 3 bases and J lost 0, with 15 bases in between. CDR3 DNA: TGTGCCAGCAGCTCCGGGACAAACCAGTACCAAGAGACCCAGTACTTC. Its translation is CASSSGTNQYQETQYF.

A single count supports this clone. The V gene is TRBV18, the J gene TRBJ1-1, with D maybe TRBD1 (6 bases). The V gene's germline CDR1 is KGHSH and CDR2 LQKENI. The CDR3 consists of 14 residues. The V end lost 2 bases, the J end lost 3 bases, and 10 bases lay between the germline ends. As DNA, the CDR3 is TGTGCCAGCTCACCAGGAGGGGGGGACACTGAAGCTTTCTTT. This gives the protein CASSPGGGDTEAFF.

The genes are TRBV7-3 and TRBJ2-7; 11 bases are shared with TRBD1. This CDR3 has 18 amino acids. Looked up from germline, CDR1 is SGHTA and CDR2 is FQGTGA. V lost 1 base, J lost 6 bases, and 14 bases stayed unmatched. Written as DNA, the CDR3 is TGTGCCAGCAGCTTAAGCGGACCTCCGGCGGGACAGGGGGGCGAGCAGTACTTC. Its translation is CASSLSGPPAGQGGEQYF.

The rearrangement joins TRBV5-1 to TRBJ1-5; 8 nucleotides line up with TRBD1. The CDR3 extends over 14 amino acids. Losses at the gene ends were 5 bases for V and 4 bases for J; bases not matched to a gene: 5. Germline CDR1 is SGHRS and CDR2 is YFSETQ. The CDR3 bases are TGCGCCAGCAGTCTGGACAGGGAGAATCAGCCCCAGCATTTT. Translated: CASSLDRENQPQHF. Combining the CDR3 with reference TRBV5-1 and TRBJ1-5 gives the whole variable domain KAGVTQTPRYLIKTRGQQVTLSCSPISGHRSVSWYQQTPGQGLQFLFEYFSETQRNKGNFPGRFSGRQFSNSRSEMNVSTLELGDSALYLCASSLDRENQPQHFGDGTRLSIL.

The chain links TRBV7-3 to TRBJ1-2; the D is unclear. Between the trimmed V and J ends, which lost 2 bases and 6 bases, there was a span of 10 bases. The CDR3 loop spans 13 amino acids. Germline assignment: CDR1 SGHTA and CDR2 FQGTGA. The CDR3 sequence: CASSLQNGDGYTF. Written as DNA, the CDR3 is TGTGCCAGCAGCTTACAGAACGGGGATGGCTACACCTTC. Drawing the rest from reference TRBV7-3 and TRBJ1-2, the complete variable domain is GAGVSQTPSNKVTEKGKYVELRCDPISGHTALYWYRQSLGQGPEFLIYFQGTGAADDSGLPNDRFFAVRPEGSVSTLKIQRTERGDSAVYLCASSLQNGDGYTFGSGTRLTVV.

This clone has only a few counts. The chain recombines TRBV4-1 with TRBJ1-3; D uncertain. The length of the CDR3 is 16 residues. Germline CDR1 MGHRA, CDR2 YSYEKL. V shed 0 bases and J shed 0 bases, with 9 bases lying between them. The CDR3 nucleotides are TGCGCCAGCAGCCAAGATCACGGTGACTCTGGAAACACCATATATTTT. Its translation is CASSQDHGDSGNTIYF.

This clone was observed a handful of times. V is TRBV25-1 and J is TRBJ2-1; 10 bases agree with TRBD1. The ends lost 2 bases at V and 8 bases at J; junction bases unmatched: 12. The germline V gene encodes CDR1 MGHDK and CDR2 SYGVNS. The CDR3 has 17 residues. The CDR3 sequence is CASSELGSGTGVDEQFF. CDR3 bases: TGTGCCAGCAGTGAACTGGGATCCGGGACAGGGGTGGATGAGCAGTTCTTC.

The chain recombines TRBV19 with TRBJ1-2; tentatively, D is TRBD1 (5 bases). CDR3 length: 14 residues. V was clipped by 0 bases and J by 7 bases, with 12 bases between them. Germline V gene lookup returns CDR1 LNHDA and CDR2 SQIVND (reference sequence). The CDR3 protein is CASSIDRGKAGYTF. CDR3 bases: TGTGCCAGTAGTATAGATCGGGGGAAGGCTGGCTACACCTTC.

The V and J genes are TRBV4-2 and TRBJ1-5, with TRBD1 as a possible D gene (5 bases). Germline CDR1 LGHNA, CDR2 YNFKEQ. The CDR3 spans 13 residues. V was trimmed by 1 base and J by 7 bases, leaving 8 bases between them. The CDR3 sequence: CASSQARGQPQHF. The CDR3 DNA is TGTGCCAGCAGCCAAGCTAGGGGACAGCCCCAGCATTTT.

This chain joins TRBV2 and TRBJ2-4, with 13 bases aligning to TRBD2. From germline, CDR1 is SNHLY and CDR2 FYNNEI. The ends lost 5 bases at V and 7 bases at J; junction bases unmatched: 5. The CDR3 sequence is 15 residues long. DNA of the CDR3: TGTGCCAGCAGTTTGACTAGCGGGGGGCGGAACATTCAGTACTTC. Protein product: CASSLTSGGRNIQYF.

For the CDR3, the DNA is TGTGCCAGTAGTACCCCGAGGATTAGGCATAATGAGCAGTTCTTC. This gives the protein CASSTPRIRHNEQFF. V gene TRBV19 combines with J gene TRBJ2-1; no clear D gene. This CDR3 spans 15 amino acids. Germline CDR1 LNHDA, CDR2 SQIVND (reference sequence). The V end was cut by 4 bases, the J end by 7 bases, with 17 bases between.

This clone has only one observation. V and J are TRBV2 and TRBJ2-5; 11 bases line up with TRBD2. The CDR3 is made up of 16 amino acids. Germline V gene sequence: CDR1 SNHLY, CDR2 FYNNEI. The junction had 8 bases not matched to a gene; V was cut back by 4 bases and J by 4 bases. CDR3: CASSVPSSGGIETQYF. In DNA form, the CDR3 reads TGTGCCAGCAGTGTCCCCTCTAGCGGGGGGATAGAGACCCAGTACTTC.

A single count supports this clone. The chain employs TRBV7-9 and TRBJ2-5, with D maybe TRBD2 (5 bases). Trimming left V 5 bases short and J 2 bases short, with 15 bases between. Germline lookup yields CDR1 SEHNR and CDR2 FQNEAQ (reference sequence). This CDR3 comprises 15 residues. The CDR3: CASSPVPGLQETQYF. In nucleotides, the CDR3 is TGTGCCAGCAGCCCAGTGCCGGGATTACAAGAGACCCAGTACTTC.

V is TRBV7-3 and J is TRBJ2-7, with D possibly being TRBD2 (5 bases). The CDR3 is 14 residues long. Germline V gene lookup returns CDR1 SGHTA and CDR2 FQGTGA. Between the trimmed V and J ends, which lost 5 bases and 2 bases, there was a span of 13 bases. In nucleotides, the CDR3 is TGTGCCAGCAGCCGCTTCCCCGGGGCCTACGAGCAGTACTTC. Its translation is CASSRFPGAYEQYF.

CDR3: CASSYQGGQPQHF. CDR3 DNA sequence: TGTGCCAGCAGTTATCAGGGAGGTCAGCCCCAGCATTTT. V is TRBV6-5 and J is TRBJ1-5, with D possibly matching TRBD1 (5 bases). V was clipped by 3 bases and J by 6 bases, with 9 bases between them. There are 13 residues in the CDR3. Germline V gene sequence: CDR1 MNHEY, CDR2 SVGAGI.

In this sample, this clone turned up a few times. This rearrangement joins TRBV6-5 to TRBJ2-2, with 9 bases matching TRBD2. This CDR3 region has 16 residues. After removal of 1 base from V and 7 bases from J, the junction contained 7 bases not matched to a gene. Germline V gene sequence: CDR1 MNHEY, CDR2 SVGAGI. CDR3 in DNA: TGTGCCAGCAGTTACTTGGCGGGGGGGCCGGGCGGGGAGCTGTTTTTT. Translated, it gives CASSYLAGGPGGELFF.

The chain employs TRBV29-1 and TRBJ2-1; 7 bases agree with TRBD1. The germline V gene encodes CDR1 SQVTM and CDR2 ANQGSEA. CDR3 size: 15 residues. V lost 4 bases to trimming and J lost 2 bases; unmatched junction nucleotides: 8. Written as DNA, the CDR3 is TGCAGCGTTGGCCAGGGACAGAACGCCTACAATGAGCAGTTCTTC. Protein sequence: CSVGQGQNAYNEQFF.

V gene TRBV11-2 combines with J gene TRBJ1-2, with D unresolved. Germline V CDR1 and CDR2: SGHAT, FQNNGV. CDR3 length equals 15 residues. V was cut by 1 base and J by 4 bases, with 13 bases left in between. DNA for the CDR3: TGTGCCAGCAGCTTAGGAGTTCGTGGTATCTATGGCTACACCTTC. Its protein product is CASSLGVRGIYGYTF.